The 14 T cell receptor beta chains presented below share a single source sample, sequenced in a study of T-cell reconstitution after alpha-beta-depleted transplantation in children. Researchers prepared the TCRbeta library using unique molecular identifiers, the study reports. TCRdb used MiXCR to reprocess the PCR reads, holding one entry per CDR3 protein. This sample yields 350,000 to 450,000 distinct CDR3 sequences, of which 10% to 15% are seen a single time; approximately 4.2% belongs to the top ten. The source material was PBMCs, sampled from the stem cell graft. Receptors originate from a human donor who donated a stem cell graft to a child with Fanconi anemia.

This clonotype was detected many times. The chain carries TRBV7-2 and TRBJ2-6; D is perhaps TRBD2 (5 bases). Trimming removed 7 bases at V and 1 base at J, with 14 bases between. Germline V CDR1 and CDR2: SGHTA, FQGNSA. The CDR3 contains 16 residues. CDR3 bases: TGTGCCAGCAACATCGGGGTTGGGTCTGGGGCCAACGTCCTGACTTTC. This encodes CASNIGVGSGANVLTF.

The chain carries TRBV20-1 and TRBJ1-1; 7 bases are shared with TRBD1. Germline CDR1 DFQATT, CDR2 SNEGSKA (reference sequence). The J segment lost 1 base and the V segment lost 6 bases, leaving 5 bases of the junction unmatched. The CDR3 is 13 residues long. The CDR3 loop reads CSAYRGANTEAFF. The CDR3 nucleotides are TGCAGTGCGTACAGGGGCGCGAACACTGAAGCTTTCTTT.

The CDR3 loop reads CASGRTEPTDTQYF. The DNA of the CDR3 is TGCGCCAGCGGACGGACAGAACCCACAGATACGCAGTATTTT. The chain uses TRBV5-1 and TRBJ2-3, with D tentatively TRBD1 (6 bases). Deletions cut 7 bases from V and 2 bases from J, with 14 bases between. The CDR3 consists of 14 residues. CDR1 is SGHRS and CDR2 is YFSETQ in the germline V gene.

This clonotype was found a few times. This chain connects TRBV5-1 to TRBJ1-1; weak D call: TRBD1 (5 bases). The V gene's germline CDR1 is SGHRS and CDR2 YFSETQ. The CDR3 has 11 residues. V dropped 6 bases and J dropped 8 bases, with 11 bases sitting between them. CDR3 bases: TGCGCCAGCACTGAGGCAGGGGAAGCTTTCTTT. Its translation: CASTEAGEAFF.

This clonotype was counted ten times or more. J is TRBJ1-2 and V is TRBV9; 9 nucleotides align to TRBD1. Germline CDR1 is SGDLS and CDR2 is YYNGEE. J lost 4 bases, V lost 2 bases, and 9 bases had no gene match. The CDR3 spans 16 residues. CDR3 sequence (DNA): TGTGCCAGCAGCGTTACTCCGGGACAGGGAACCTATGGCTACACCTTC. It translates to CASSVTPGQGTYGYTF.

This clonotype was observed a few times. The CDR3 loop is CASSRDGSNQPQHF. The DNA for the CDR3 is TGTGCCAGCAGCCGGGACGGTAGCAATCAGCCCCAGCATTTT. This chain uses TRBV7-9 with TRBJ1-5; D may be TRBD1 (5 bases). The CDR3 contains 14 residues. V was pared by 5 bases and J by 0 bases, with 8 bases between. From germline, CDR1 is SEHNR and CDR2 FQNEAQ (reference sequence).

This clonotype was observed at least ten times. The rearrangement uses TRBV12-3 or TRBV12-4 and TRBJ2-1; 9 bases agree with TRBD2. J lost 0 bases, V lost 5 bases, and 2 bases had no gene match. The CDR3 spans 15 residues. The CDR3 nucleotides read TGTGCCAGCAGTAAACTAGCGGGCTCCTACAATGAGCAGTTCTTC. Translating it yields CASSKLAGSYNEQFF.

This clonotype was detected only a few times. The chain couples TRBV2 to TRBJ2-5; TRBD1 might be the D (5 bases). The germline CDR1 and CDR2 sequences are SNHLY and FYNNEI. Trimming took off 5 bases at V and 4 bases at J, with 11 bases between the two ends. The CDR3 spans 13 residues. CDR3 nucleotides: TGTGCCAGCAGTACCAGGGTGCGAGAGACCCAGTACTTC. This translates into CASSTRVRETQYF.

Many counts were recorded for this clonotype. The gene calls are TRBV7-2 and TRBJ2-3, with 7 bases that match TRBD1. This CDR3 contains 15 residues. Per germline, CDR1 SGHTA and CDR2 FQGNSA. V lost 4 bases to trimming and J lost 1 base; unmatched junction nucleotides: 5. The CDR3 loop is CASSSTGFGTDTQYF. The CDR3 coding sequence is TGTGCCAGCAGCTCGACAGGGTTCGGCACAGATACGCAGTATTTT.

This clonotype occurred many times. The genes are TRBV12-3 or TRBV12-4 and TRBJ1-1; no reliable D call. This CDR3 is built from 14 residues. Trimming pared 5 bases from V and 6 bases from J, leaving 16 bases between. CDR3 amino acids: CASSLQGVVSEAFF. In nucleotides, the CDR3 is TGTGCCAGCAGTCTCCAAGGCGTTGTATCTGAAGCTTTCTTT.

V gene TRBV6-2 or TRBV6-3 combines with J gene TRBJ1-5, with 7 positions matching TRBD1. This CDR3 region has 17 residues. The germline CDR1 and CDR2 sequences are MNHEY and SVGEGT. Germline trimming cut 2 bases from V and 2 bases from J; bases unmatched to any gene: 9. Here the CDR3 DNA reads TGTGCCAGCAGTTACGCGCCCGGGACAGTCCGCAATCAGCCCCAGCATTTT. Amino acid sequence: CASSYAPGTVRNQPQHF.

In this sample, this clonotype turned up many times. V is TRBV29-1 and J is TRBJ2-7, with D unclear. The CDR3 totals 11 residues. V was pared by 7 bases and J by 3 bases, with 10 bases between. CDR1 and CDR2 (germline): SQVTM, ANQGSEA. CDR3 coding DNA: TGCAGCGCTAAGGACGGCTACGAGCAGTACGTC. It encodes CSAKDGYEQYV.

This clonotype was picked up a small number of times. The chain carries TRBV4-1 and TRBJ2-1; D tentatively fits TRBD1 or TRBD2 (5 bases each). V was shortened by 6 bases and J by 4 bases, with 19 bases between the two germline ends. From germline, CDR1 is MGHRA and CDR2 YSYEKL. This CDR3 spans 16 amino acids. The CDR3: CASSPSAGAGYNEQFF. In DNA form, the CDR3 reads TGCGCCAGCAGTCCCTCCGCCGGGGCCGGGTACAATGAGCAGTTCTTC.

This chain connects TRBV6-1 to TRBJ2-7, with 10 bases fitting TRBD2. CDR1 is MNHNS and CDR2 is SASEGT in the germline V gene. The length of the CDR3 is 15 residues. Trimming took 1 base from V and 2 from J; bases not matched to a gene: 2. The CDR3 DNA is TGTGCCAGCAGTGAAGGGACTAGCGGTACCTACGAGCAGTACGTC. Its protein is CASSEGTSGTYEQYV.